The clone carrying this T cell receptor (beta chain) was seen only a few times. Its target is unknown. The sample comes from a study of beta chain features in type 1 diabetes. All of the isolated RNA was reverse transcribed, so expressed TCRB transcripts were sequenced. Assay: immunoSEQ multiplex PCR; the TCRdb copy retains only in-frame clones and omits some. The data contain roughly 350,000 clones, approximately 11% of them singletons. This CDR3 contains 16 residues. Germline trimming cut 1 base from V and 0 bases from J; bases unmatched to any gene: 3. Germline CDR1 is SGHNT and CDR2 is YYREEE (reference sequence). About 120 mL of blood, on average, came from one heparinised draw per donor. General study points: Fewer insertions but more deletions were seen at VDJ junctions in type 1 diabetes patients.

V gene TRBV5-4 combines with J gene TRBJ2-5; 10 bases match TRBD2. This receptor was identified in a young woman in good health. Sequenced material: naive CD4+ T cells from blood. DNA of the CDR3: TGTGCCAGCAGCTTGCGGCTAGCGGGAGACCAAGAGACCCAGTACTTC. It codes for CASSLRLAGDQETQYF.